This TCR beta chain was captured by sequencing in a study of OX40 agonist ivuxolimab in advanced cancers. The V and J ends lost 3 bases and 7 bases respectively, with 7 bases between them. The CDR3 covers 12 residues. Germline V gene lookup returns CDR1 LNHDA and CDR2 SQIVND (reference sequence). Here immunoSEQ multiplex PCR was the method, and the copy in TCRdb shows in-frame clones only, minus some. The table records tens of thousands of clones, approximately 84% of them present only once. The rearrangement links TRBV19 to TRBJ2-1, with D uncertain. The sequence came from an adult with an advanced solid tumor such as melanoma, head and neck, liver or kidney cancer. The sample here was CD4+ or CD8+ T cells sorted from blood, taken in a trial of the OX40 agonist ivuxolimab. CDR3 residues: CASSIRLNEQFF. CDR3 sequence (DNA): TGTGCCAGTAGTATTAGGCTTAATGAGCAGTTCTTC.